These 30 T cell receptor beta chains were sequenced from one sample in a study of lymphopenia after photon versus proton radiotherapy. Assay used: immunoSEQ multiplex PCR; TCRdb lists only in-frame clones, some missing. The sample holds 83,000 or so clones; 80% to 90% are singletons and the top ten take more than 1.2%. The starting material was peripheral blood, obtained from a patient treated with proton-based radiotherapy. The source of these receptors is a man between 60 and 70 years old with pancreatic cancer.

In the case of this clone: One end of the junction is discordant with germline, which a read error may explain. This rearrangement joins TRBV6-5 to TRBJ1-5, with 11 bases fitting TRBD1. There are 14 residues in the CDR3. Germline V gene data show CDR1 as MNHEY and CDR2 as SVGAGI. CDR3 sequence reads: CASSRTGGNQPQHF. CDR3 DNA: TGTGCCAGCAGTAGGACAGGGGGCAACCAGCCCCAGCATTTT.

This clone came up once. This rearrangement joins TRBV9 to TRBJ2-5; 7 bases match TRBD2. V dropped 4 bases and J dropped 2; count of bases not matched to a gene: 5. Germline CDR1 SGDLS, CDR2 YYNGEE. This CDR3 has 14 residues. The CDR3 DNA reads TGTGCCAGCAGCAAGAGCGGGAATCAAGAGACCCAGTACTTC. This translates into CASSKSGNQETQYF.

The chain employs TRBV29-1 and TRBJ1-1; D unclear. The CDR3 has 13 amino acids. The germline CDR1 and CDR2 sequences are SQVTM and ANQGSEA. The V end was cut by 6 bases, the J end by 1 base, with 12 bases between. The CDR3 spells CSVLKHPNTEAFF. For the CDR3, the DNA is TGCAGCGTCCTAAAACACCCGAACACTGAAGCTTTCTTT.

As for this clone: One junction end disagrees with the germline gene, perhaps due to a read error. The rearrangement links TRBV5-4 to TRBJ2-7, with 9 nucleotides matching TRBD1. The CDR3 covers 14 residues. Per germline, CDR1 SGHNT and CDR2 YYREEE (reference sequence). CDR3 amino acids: CASSQADRGYEQYF. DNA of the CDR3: TGCGCCAGCAGCCAAGCGGACAGGGGCTACGAGCAGTACTTC.

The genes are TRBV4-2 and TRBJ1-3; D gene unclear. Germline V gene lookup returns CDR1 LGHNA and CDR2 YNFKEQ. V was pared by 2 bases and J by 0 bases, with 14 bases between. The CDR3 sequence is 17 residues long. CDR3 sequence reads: CASSQSTGYGSGNTIYF. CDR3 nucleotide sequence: TGTGCCAGCAGCCAATCAACGGGGTACGGCTCTGGAAACACCATATATTTT.

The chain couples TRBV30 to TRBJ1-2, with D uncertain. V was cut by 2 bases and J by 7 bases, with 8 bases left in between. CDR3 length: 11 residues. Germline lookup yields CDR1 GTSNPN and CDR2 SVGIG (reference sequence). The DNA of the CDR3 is TGTGCCTGGAGTCTCTCCGCTGGCTACACCTTC. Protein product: CAWSLSAGYTF.

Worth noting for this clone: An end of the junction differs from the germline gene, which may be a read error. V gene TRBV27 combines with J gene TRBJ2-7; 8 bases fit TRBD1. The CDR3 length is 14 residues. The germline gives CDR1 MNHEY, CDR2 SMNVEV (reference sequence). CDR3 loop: CASIAAGTGGKWNF. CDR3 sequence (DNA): TGTGCCAGCATCGCCGCCGGGACAGGTGGAAAATGGAACTTC.

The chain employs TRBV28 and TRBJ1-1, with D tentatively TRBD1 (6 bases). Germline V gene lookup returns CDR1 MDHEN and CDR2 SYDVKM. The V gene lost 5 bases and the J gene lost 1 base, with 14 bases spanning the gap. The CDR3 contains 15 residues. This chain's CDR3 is CASSPPGTQNTEAFF. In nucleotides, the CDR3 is TGTGCCAGCAGTCCCCCCGGGACACAGAACACTGAAGCTTTCTTT.

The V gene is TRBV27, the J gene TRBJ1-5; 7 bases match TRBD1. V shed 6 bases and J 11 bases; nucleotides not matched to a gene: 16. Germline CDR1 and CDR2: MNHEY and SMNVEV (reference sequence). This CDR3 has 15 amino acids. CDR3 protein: CASRVAGGGFRTQHF. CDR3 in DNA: TGTGCCAGCAGGGTAGCAGGGGGTGGATTTAGGACCCAGCATTTT.

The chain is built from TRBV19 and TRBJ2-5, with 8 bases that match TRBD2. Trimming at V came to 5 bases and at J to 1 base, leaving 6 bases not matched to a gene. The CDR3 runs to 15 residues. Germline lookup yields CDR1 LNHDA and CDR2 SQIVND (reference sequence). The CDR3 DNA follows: TGTGCCAGTAGTGGCCCCGGGGGGGCCCAAGAGACCCAGTACTTC. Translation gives CASSGPGGAQETQYF.

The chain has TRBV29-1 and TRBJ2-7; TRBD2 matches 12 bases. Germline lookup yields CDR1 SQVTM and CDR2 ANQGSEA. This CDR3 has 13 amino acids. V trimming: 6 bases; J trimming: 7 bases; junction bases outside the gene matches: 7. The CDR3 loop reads CSVGTSGWGEQYF. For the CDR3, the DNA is TGCAGCGTCGGGACTAGCGGGTGGGGGGAGCAGTACTTC.

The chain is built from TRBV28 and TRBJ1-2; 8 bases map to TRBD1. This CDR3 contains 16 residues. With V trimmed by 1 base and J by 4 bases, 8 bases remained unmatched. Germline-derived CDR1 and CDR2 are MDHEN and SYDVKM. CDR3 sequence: CASSLSRTGNFYGYTF. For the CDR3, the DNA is TGTGCCAGCAGTTTATCCCGGACAGGGAACTTCTATGGCTACACCTTC.

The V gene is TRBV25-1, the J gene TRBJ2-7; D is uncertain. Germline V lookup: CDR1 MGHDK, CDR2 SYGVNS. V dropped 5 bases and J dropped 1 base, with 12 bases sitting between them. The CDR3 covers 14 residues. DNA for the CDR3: TGTGCCAGCAGTCCCCCGGGCCCGTCCTACGAGCAGTACTTC. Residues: CASSPPGPSYEQYF.

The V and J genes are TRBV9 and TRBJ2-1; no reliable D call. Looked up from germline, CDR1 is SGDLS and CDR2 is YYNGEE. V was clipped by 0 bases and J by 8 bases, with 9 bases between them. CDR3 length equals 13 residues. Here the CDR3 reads CASSVAALDEQFF. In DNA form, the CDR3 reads TGTGCCAGCAGCGTAGCAGCCCTCGATGAGCAGTTCTTC.

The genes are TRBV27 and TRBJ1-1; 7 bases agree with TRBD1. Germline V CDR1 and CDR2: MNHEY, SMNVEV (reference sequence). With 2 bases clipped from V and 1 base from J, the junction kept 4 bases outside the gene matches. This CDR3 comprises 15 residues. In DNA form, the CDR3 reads TGTGCCAGCAGTTTACGGCGACAGGGGAACACTGAAGCTTTCTTT. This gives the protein CASSLRRQGNTEAFF.

Written as DNA, the CDR3 is TGTGCCAGCAGCAAAGAGACTGGTGAAAAACTGTTTTTT. This codes for CASSKETGEKLFF. The V and J genes are TRBV21-1 and TRBJ1-4. TRBV21-1 is given as a pseudogene. The CDR3 loop spans 13 amino acids.

This chain's CDR3 is CASSVRTGAGEQFF. CDR3 DNA sequence: TGTGCCAGTAGTGTCCGGACAGGGGCGGGTGAGCAGTTCTTC. The gene calls are TRBV19 and TRBJ2-1; TRBD1 matches 9 bases. The V segment lost 5 bases and the J segment 9 bases; nucleotides outside the gene matches: 8. The CDR3 extends over 14 amino acids. CDR1 LNHDA and CDR2 SQIVND come from the germline V gene (reference sequence).

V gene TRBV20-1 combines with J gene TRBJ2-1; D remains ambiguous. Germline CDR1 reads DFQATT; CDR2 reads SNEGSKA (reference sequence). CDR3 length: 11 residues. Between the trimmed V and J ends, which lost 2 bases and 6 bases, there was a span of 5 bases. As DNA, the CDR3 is TGCAGTGCTAGATACCTCAATGAGCAGTTCTTC. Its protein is CSARYLNEQFF.

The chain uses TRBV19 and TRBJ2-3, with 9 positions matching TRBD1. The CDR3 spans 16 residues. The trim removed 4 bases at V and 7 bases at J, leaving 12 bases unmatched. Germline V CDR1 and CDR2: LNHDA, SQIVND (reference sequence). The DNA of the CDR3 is TGTGCCAGTAGTACCGGGACAGGGATACGCACGAATACGCAGTATTTT. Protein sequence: CASSTGTGIRTNTQYF.

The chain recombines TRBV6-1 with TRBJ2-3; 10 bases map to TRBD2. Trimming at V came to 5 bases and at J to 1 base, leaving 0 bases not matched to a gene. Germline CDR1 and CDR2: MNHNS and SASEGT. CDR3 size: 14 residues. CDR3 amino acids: CASSLAGGTDTQYF. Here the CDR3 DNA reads TGTGCCAGCAGTCTAGCGGGGGGCACAGATACGCAGTATTTT.

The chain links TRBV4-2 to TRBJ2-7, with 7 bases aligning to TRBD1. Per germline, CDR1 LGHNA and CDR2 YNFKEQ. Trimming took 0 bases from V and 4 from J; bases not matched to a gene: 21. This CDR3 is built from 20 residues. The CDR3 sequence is CASSQEVRVLGRQGYYEQYF. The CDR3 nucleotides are TGTGCCAGCAGCCAAGAGGTCCGGGTCTTGGGCAGACAGGGCTATTACGAGCAGTACTTC.

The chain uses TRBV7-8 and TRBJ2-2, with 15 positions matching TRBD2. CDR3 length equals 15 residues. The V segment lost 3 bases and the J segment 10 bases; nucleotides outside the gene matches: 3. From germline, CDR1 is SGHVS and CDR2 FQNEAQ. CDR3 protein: CASSLGLAGGVELFF. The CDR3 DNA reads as TGTGCCAGCAGCTTGGGACTAGCGGGAGGTGTGGAGCTGTTTTTT.

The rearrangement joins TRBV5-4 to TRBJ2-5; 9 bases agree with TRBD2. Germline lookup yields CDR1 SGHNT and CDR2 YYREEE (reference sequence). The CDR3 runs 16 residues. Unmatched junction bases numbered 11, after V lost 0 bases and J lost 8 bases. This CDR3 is CASSLAPTSGGGTQYF. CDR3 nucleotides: TGTGCCAGCAGCTTGGCTCCGACTAGCGGTGGGGGAACCCAGTACTTC. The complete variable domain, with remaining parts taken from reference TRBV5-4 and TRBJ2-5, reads ETGVTQSPTHLIKTRGQQVTLRCSSQSGHNTVSWYQQALGQGPQFIFQYYREEENGRGNFPPRFSGLQFPNYSSELNVNALELDDSALYLCASSLAPTSGGGTQYFGPGTRLLVL.

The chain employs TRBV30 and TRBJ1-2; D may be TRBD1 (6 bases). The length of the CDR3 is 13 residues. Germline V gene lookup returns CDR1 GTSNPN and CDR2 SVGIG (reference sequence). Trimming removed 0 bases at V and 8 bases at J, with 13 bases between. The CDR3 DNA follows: TGTGCCTGGAGTGTACTCGCAGGGGACGGCTACACCTTC. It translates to CAWSVLAGDGYTF.

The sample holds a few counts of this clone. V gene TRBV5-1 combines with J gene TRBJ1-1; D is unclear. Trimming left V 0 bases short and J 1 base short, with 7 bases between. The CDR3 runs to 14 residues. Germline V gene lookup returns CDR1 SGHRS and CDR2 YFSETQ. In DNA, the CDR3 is TGCGCCAGCAGCTTGGACAGTGGGAACACTGAAGCTTTCTTT. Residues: CASSLDSGNTEAFF.

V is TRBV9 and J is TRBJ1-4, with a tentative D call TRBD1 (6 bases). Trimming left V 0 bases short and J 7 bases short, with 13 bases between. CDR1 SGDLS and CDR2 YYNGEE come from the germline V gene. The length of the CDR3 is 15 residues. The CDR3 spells CASSVVGARGEKLFF. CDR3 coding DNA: TGTGCCAGCAGCGTAGTGGGAGCCAGGGGTGAAAAACTGTTTTTT.

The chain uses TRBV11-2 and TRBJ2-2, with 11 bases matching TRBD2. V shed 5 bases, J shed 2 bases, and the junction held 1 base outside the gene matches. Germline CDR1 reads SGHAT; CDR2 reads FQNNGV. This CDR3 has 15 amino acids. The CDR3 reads CASSGLAGNTGELFF. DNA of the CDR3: TGTGCCAGCAGCGGACTAGCGGGCAACACCGGGGAGCTGTTTTTT.

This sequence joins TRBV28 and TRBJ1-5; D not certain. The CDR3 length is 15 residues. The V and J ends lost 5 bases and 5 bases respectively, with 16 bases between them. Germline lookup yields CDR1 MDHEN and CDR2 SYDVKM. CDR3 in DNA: TGTGCCAGCAGTAGGCAACCTAGGCAACATCAGCCCCAGCATTTT. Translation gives CASSRQPRQHQPQHF.

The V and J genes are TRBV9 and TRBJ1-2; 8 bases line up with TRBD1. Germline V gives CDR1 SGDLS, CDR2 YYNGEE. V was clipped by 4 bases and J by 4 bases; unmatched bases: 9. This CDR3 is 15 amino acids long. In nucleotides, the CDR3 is TGTGCCAGCAGCACCCAAGACAGGGGTGGCTATGGCTACACCTTC. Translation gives CASSTQDRGGYGYTF.

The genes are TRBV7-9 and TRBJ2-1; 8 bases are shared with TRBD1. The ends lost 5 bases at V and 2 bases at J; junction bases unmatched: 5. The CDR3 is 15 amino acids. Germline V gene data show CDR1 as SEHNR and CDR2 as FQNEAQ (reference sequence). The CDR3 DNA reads TGTGCCAGCAGCCGAACAGGGGGGACCTACAATGAGCAGTTCTTC. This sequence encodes CASSRTGGTYNEQFF. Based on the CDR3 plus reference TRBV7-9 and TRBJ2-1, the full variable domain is DTGVSQNPRHKITKRGQNVTFRCDPISEHNRLYWYRQTLGQGPEFLTYFQNEAQLEKSRLLSDRFSAERPKGSFSTLEIQRTEQGDSAMYLCASSRTGGTYNEQFFGPGTRLTVL.